What follows is one T cell receptor beta chain and its context. This clonotype was seen a handful of times. Its specific antigen is unknown. The record has no base qualities; no much larger clone is one base away. The sample originates from a study of T-cell reconstitution after alpha-beta-depleted transplantation in children (dated by TCRdb to 2016 to 2018). At the level of the whole study: Using TCR repertoire profiling, the study quantitatively followed how T-cell immune reconstitution unfolded in children after TCRalphabeta/CD19-depleted allogeneic hematopoietic cell transplantation.

On the study overall, not on this receptor specifically: About two months after transplant, the apparently early recovery of alphabetaT-cell counts reportedly depended on just several hundred clones that had expanded rapidly and came from non-depleted graft cells. The frequencies of hyperexpanded clones fell over the following months, and after one year, T-cell counts and TCRbeta diversity were mostly attributed to newly produced T cells. In some patients, the high TCRbeta diversity seen at day 60 was put down to recipient T cells and intrathymic progenitors that had survived conditioning.

In the paper's terms, the treatment or condition label means: allogeneic hematopoietic cell transplantation with graft depleted of TCRalphabeta T cells and CD19 B cells. The children who served as transplant recipients had been given grafts of TCRalphabeta/CD19-depleted allogeneic hematopoietic cells. The trim is 0 bases for V and 5 bases for J, with a gap of 10 bases between the germline ends. CDR1 and CDR2, looked up from the germline V gene (reference sequence), are SGHKS and YYEKEE. The CDR3 spans 14 residues, from the cysteine through the phenylalanine. Only the CDR3 part of the read is kept: 42 bases, read in frame from the first base. Library construction relied on PCR. TCRdb shows the sequencer as Illumina HiSeq 2500. TCR library preparation used molecular barcoding, with unique molecular identifiers applied to normalize quantification of the TCRbeta repertoire. TCRdb trimmed public reads at Q25 via fastp, called clones via MiXCR and kept in-frame beta chains. Each entry is one CDR3 protein sequence, shown with its most common DNA and genes. Across this sample there are 440,000 or so distinct CDR3 sequences, with 43% seen only once. The biggest ten clones account for approximately 25% of the sample.

Here the chain combines TRBV5-5 and TRBJ2-3, with a tentative D gene TRBD1 over 6 matching bases. This specimen consisted of PBMCs, obtained before TCRalphabeta/CD19-depleted stem cell transplant. This sequence originates from a girl aged 2-10 years with aplastic anemia, due to receive a stem cell transplant. At the DNA level, the sequence is TGTGCCAGCAGCTTGGGGGACATCCAAGATACGCAGTATTTT. It encodes CASSLGDIQDTQYF.